Listed below are T cell receptor beta chains from one sample, sequenced in a study of OX40 agonist ivuxolimab in advanced cancers. Here immunoSEQ multiplex PCR was the method, and the copy in TCRdb shows in-frame clones only, minus some. The table records roughly 75,000 clones, around 80% of them present only once. This sample comprised CD4+ or CD8+ T cells sorted from blood, obtained in a trial of the OX40 agonist ivuxolimab. Every receptor here comes from an adult with an advanced solid tumor such as melanoma, head and neck, liver or kidney cancer. Each CDR3 is given with its conserved first and last residue. The D gene is left open where the match is weak. Clone size is stated in some rows and not others, as once, few, many or a class when expanded.

d_call: TRBD1
v_call: TRBV7-2
j_call: TRBJ1-5
clone_size: .
cdr3_nt: TGTGCCAGCAGCTTATGGGTAGGGACAGGGTCTGGTCAGCCCCAGCATTTT
cdr3_aa: CASSLWVGTGSGQPQHF

d_call: TRBD1
v_call: TRBV19
j_call: TRBJ2-2
clone_size: .
cdr3_nt: TGTGCCAGTAAGGACAGGGGGGAAAAAAGGGAGCTGTTTTTT
cdr3_aa: CASKDRGEKRELFF

d_call: TRBD1
v_call: TRBV28
j_call: TRBJ1-2
clone_size: .
cdr3_nt: TGTGCCAGCAGTCTAGGGACAGCTTATGATGGCTACACCTTC
cdr3_aa: CASSLGTAYDGYTF

d_call: .
v_call: TRBV30
j_call: TRBJ1-4
clone_size: .
cdr3_nt: TGTGCCTGGAGTGGCCCTGGGCAGGGCCTTGAAAAACTGTTTTTT
cdr3_aa: CAWSGPGQGLEKLFF

d_call: .
v_call: TRBV7-8
j_call: TRBJ2-1
clone_size: .
cdr3_nt: TGTGCCAGCAGCAATACCGCAGGGGGGAATTACAATGAGCAGTTCTTC
cdr3_aa: CASSNTAGGNYNEQFF

d_call: .
v_call: TRBV19
j_call: TRBJ1-2
clone_size: .
cdr3_nt: TGTGCCAGTAGTATCCGCAGGTCCTCAGAGGACTATGGCTACACCTTC
cdr3_aa: CASSIRRSSEDYGYTF

d_call: .
v_call: TRBV11-3
j_call: TRBJ2-3
clone_size: .
cdr3_nt: TGTGCCAGCAGCTTGCCAGGGCCCAATACGCAGTATTTT
cdr3_aa: CASSLPGPNTQYF

d_call: .
v_call: TRBV28
j_call: TRBJ2-7
clone_size: .
cdr3_nt: TGTGCCAGCAAGTCTCAACCGGGCTACGAGCAGTACTTC
cdr3_aa: CASKSQPGYEQYF

d_call: TRBD1
v_call: TRBV18
j_call: TRBJ2-1
clone_size: .
cdr3_nt: TGTGCCAGCTCACTTTCGCAGGGGGCCATCAATGAGCAGTTCTTC
cdr3_aa: CASSLSQGAINEQFF

d_call: .
v_call: TRBV10-3
j_call: TRBJ2-3
clone_size: once
cdr3_nt: TGTGCCATCACCCCGACAGGAGGAGATACGCAGTATTTT
cdr3_aa: CAITPTGGDTQYF

d_call: .
v_call: TRBV27
j_call: TRBJ1-5
clone_size: .
cdr3_nt: TGTGCCAGCAGTTTTGGGGGGGGAGTTCAGCCCCAGCATTTT
cdr3_aa: CASSFGGGVQPQHF

d_call: .
v_call: TRBV12-5
j_call: TRBJ1-1
clone_size: .
cdr3_nt: TGTGCTAGTGGTTTGTCACAGGGAACTGAAGCTTTCTTT
cdr3_aa: CASGLSQGTEAFF

d_call: .
v_call: TRBV19
j_call: TRBJ1-2
clone_size: .
cdr3_nt: TGTGCCAGTAGTCCCCGGGGAGGGATTGGCTACACCTTC
cdr3_aa: CASSPRGGIGYTF

d_call: .
v_call: TRBV5-5
j_call: TRBJ1-1
clone_size: .
cdr3_nt: TGTGCCAGCAGCCTACATGAGCAGAACACTGAAGCTTTCTTT
cdr3_aa: CASSLHEQNTEAFF

d_call: TRBD1
v_call: TRBV7-9
j_call: TRBJ1-6
clone_size: .
cdr3_nt: TGTGCCAGCAGCGCACGGACAGGGTATAATTCACCCCTCCACTTT
cdr3_aa: CASSARTGYNSPLHF

d_call: .
v_call: TRBV28
j_call: TRBJ1-5
clone_size: .
cdr3_nt: TGTGCCAGCACAACCGGGAAGACCAATCAGCCCCAGCATTTT
cdr3_aa: CASTTGKTNQPQHF

d_call: TRBD1
v_call: TRBV2
j_call: TRBJ1-1
clone_size: once
cdr3_nt: TGTGCCAGCAGTCCCCGGACAGGGGGTACTGAAGCTTTCTTT
cdr3_aa: CASSPRTGGTEAFF

d_call: TRBD1
v_call: TRBV6-5
j_call: TRBJ1-2
clone_size: .
cdr3_nt: TGTGCCAGCAGAATGGGACAGGGCTATGGCTACACCTTC
cdr3_aa: CASRMGQGYGYTF

d_call: .
v_call: TRBV5-1
j_call: TRBJ1-1
clone_size: .
cdr3_nt: TGCGCCAGCAGCTTCGGACAAGACACTGAAGCTTTCTTT
cdr3_aa: CASSFGQDTEAFF

d_call: TRBD1
v_call: TRBV4-2
j_call: TRBJ1-2
clone_size: .
cdr3_nt: TGTGCCAGCAGCCCTCAGGGGGGAACGAACTATGGCTACACCTTC
cdr3_aa: CASSPQGGTNYGYTF

d_call: .
v_call: TRBV5-6
j_call: TRBJ2-7
clone_size: .
cdr3_nt: TGTGCCAGCACCAGTTCCTACGAGCAGTACTTC
cdr3_aa: CASTSSYEQYF

d_call: TRBD1
v_call: TRBV6-1
j_call: TRBJ1-5
clone_size: .
cdr3_nt: TGTGCCAGCAGTGGGCCGGGACAGGGAAGCAATCAGCCCCAGCATTTT
cdr3_aa: CASSGPGQGSNQPQHF

d_call: .
v_call: TRBV5-5
j_call: TRBJ1-5
clone_size: .
cdr3_nt: TGTGCCAGCAGCACTATGGGGAGCAATCAGCCCCAGCATTTT
cdr3_aa: CASSTMGSNQPQHF

d_call: .
v_call: TRBV7-3
j_call: TRBJ2-2
clone_size: .
cdr3_nt: TGTGCCAGCAGCTTAGGCCCACTCGGGGAGCTGTTTTTT
cdr3_aa: CASSLGPLGELFF

d_call: .
v_call: TRBV2
j_call: TRBJ1-1
clone_size: .
cdr3_nt: TGTGCCAGCAGCCTGATGGGTAGGGCGAACACTGAAGCTTTCTTT
cdr3_aa: CASSLMGRANTEAFF